The 6 T cell receptor beta chains reported below all come from one sample, sequenced in a study (dated by TCRdb to 2016 to 2017). Library creation used RT-PCR. Sequencing was performed on an Illumina MiSeq. TCRdb reprocessed the public reads (quality trimming at Q25 with fastp, clone calling with MiXCR) and kept in-frame beta chains. Rows are combined by CDR3 protein, so each entry shows the most common genes and DNA. The sample includes about 3,800 distinct CDR3 sequences, with approximately 31% observed a single time. In total, the top ten clones hold approximately 5% of the sample. The sequenced material came from memory CD4+ T cells from salivary gland. Receptors originate from a female donor with primary Sjogren's syndrome.

This clonotype was seen repeatedly, ten times or more. The rearrangement uses TRBV19 and TRBJ2-1; 15 bases fit TRBD2. The CDR3 spans 18 residues. Germline CDR1 and CDR2: LNHDA and SQIVND (reference sequence). V was pared by 7 bases and J by 1 base, with 8 bases of the junction left unmatched. The CDR3: CASTSPGLAGGSYNEQFF. The DNA of the CDR3 is TGTGCCAGTACCTCCCCGGGACTAGCGGGAGGTTCCTACAATGAGCAGTTCTTC. The full variable domain, its missing parts supplied by reference TRBV19 and TRBJ2-1, is DGGITQSPKYLFRKEGQNVTLSCEQNLNHDAMYWYRQDPGQGLRLIYYSQIVNDFQKGDIAEGYSVSREKKESFPLTVTSAQKNPTAFYLCASTSPGLAGGSYNEQFFGPGTRLTVL.

This clonotype is classed as large. The J gene is TRBJ2-1, the V gene TRBV20-1; D might be TRBD2 (6 bases). V was trimmed by 0 bases and J by 6 bases, leaving 12 bases between them. Germline V lookup: CDR1 DFQATT, CDR2 SNEGSKA (reference sequence). This CDR3 is 14 amino acids long. The CDR3 protein is CSARDWAGSNEQFF. In DNA, the CDR3 is TGCAGTGCTAGAGATTGGGCGGGGAGCAATGAGCAGTTCTTC.

This clonotype qualifies as medium-sized. The chain couples TRBV7-2 to TRBJ1-2, with D perhaps TRBD1 (5 bases). The CDR3 is 15 amino acids. The V gene's germline CDR1 is SGHTA and CDR2 FQGNSA. Between the trimmed V and J ends, which lost 5 bases and 5 bases, there was a span of 18 bases. DNA of the CDR3: TGTGCCAGCAGCCTAGACTTCGCCGGGGGGTATGGCTACACCTTC. Its protein product is CASSLDFAGGYGYTF.

The rearrangement links TRBV15 to TRBJ2-2; D is undetermined. Trimming took 3 bases from V and 4 from J, leaving 15 bases between them. Germline V gene lookup returns CDR1 LNHNV and CDR2 YYDKDF (reference sequence). CDR3 length equals 16 residues. CDR3 nucleotide sequence: TGTGCCACCAGCAGCCCCCGGACCGGTACCACCGGGGAGCTGTTTTTT. Translation gives CATSSPRTGTTGELFF. Based on the CDR3 plus reference TRBV15 and TRBJ2-2, the full variable domain is DAMVIQNPRYQVTQFGKPVTLSCSQTLNHNVMYWYQQKSSQAPKLLFHYYDKDFNNEADTPDNFQSRRPNTSFCFLDIRSPGLGDTAMYLCATSSPRTGTTGELFFGEGSRLTVL.

This clonotype was recorded many times. The chain carries TRBV3-1 and TRBJ1-2; D not resolved. CDR1 and CDR2 from the germline V gene are LGHDT and YNNKEL (reference sequence). This CDR3 region has 15 residues. Trimming took off 0 bases at V and 2 bases at J, with 10 bases between the two ends. The DNA of the CDR3 is TGTGCCAGCAGCCAAGATCCAACAAGAAACTATGGCTACACCTTC. This codes for CASSQDPTRNYGYTF.

In its sample, this clonotype ranks as medium-sized (0.01 to 0.1%). The chain couples TRBV24-1 to TRBJ1-2; D ambiguous. The length of the CDR3 is 13 residues. Germline values: CDR1 KGHDR, CDR2 SFDVKD. The ends were cut back, 4 bases at V and 5 bases at J, with 10 bases in the middle. The CDR3 DNA is TGTGCCACCAGTGACCGGGTCGGTTATGGCTACACCTTC. Its protein product is CATSDRVGYGYTF.